The clone carrying this TCR beta chain was observed a handful of times. Its specificity is not known. Through a sample-barcoded 5' primer and a J-beta primer mix, a second PCR was run for roughly 7 to 11 cycles. TCRdb recomputed calls from the 5' RACE reads with MiXCR, one row per CDR3 protein. Of just over 1 million distinct CDR3 sequences detected, under 45% appear once; the ten largest clones hold approximately 17%. This CDR3 is 13 amino acids long. Deletions cut 0 bases from V and 13 bases from J, with 13 bases between. Germline CDR1 and CDR2: LGHNA and YNFKEQ. The data derive from a study of blood T cells in healthy people across ages. Study-level information: T cells yielded about one barcoded beta molecule per two cells through template switching.

Findings of the study overall: Underestimates were what the diversity estimates from one million T cells were considered to be. Because sorting was not performed, PBMCs prevented conclusive naive versus antigen-experienced comparison.

V and J are TRBV4-2 and TRBJ2-4; D gene unclear. The source material was blood. The clonotype was recovered from a woman between 55 and 75 years old in good health. The CDR3 sequence is CASSQDRLWAQYF. As DNA, the CDR3 is TGTGCCAGCAGCCAAGATAGGCTTTGGGCCCAGTACTTC.